The source of this T cell receptor beta chain is a study of blood T cells in healthy people across ages (dated by TCRdb to the mid-2010s). With regard to the full study: In model experiments, template switching captured about one uniquely barcoded TCR beta cDNA molecule for every two T cells. Donors were grouped into four age groups: young (average about 15 years), middle-aged (about 40), aged (around 60) and long-lived (less than 85). Using deep sequencing normalized with unique cDNA molecular identifiers, the study measured how TCR beta repertoire diversity changes with age. To avoid experimental bias, donors of different ages were spread randomly across the sequencing lanes. The study analyzed two additional independent replicas of 1 million unique cDNA reads from the same blood draw for two donors, one aged 18 to 30 and one aged 80 or older. What the work shows at the level of the full study, not this receptor alone: Total diversity estimates from one million sequenced T cells were considered lower bounds and underestimates. Since profiling was done on bulk unsorted PBMCs, naive and antigen-experienced compartments could not be conclusively compared. Compared with the aged group, more naive CD4+ T cells, fewer expanded clones and increased TCR diversity were shown by the long-lived group, suggesting age selection. As age increased, observed TCR beta diversity per million T cells dropped in a roughly linear way, and a significant reduction was already evident by age 40. The CMV infection status of donors was not known, potentially confounding age-related changes in expanded clonotypes. There was a strong correlation between observed TCR beta diversity and the percentage of naive T cells measured by flow cytometry.

With regard to this clonotype: Its antigen is not yet known. Base qualities are not recorded, but no much larger clone differs from it by a single base.

The CDR3 measures 12 amino acids from cysteine to phenylalanine. The kept DNA is CDR3 alone, 36 bases in frame from the first base. According to the germline V gene (reference sequence), CDR1 reads DFQATT and CDR2 reads SNEGSKA. At the junction V is shortened by 1 base and J by 4 bases, with 5 bases in between. Libraries came from 5' RACE. This sample was sequenced with an Illumina HiSeq 2500. A second about 6 to 11 cycle PCR used a sample-barcoded 5' primer and a J-beta primer mix. A unique molecular identifier was introduced onto each TCR beta cDNA molecule by a template-switch 5' adaptor carrying 12 random nucleotides. Each sample yielded at least 2.5 million CDR3-containing paired-end reads. First-strand cDNA was synthesized from all RNA with the Mint cDNA synthesis kit, primed by a TRBC-specific oligonucleotide. After uracil-DNA glycosylase treatment, a first 18-cycle PCR used universal primers M1SS and BC2_uni_R on all cDNA. For the original study's pipeline: For normalization, 1 million high-quality reads, each with a distinct molecular identifier, were randomly selected from each sample. Instead of being binned into consensus sequences, reads with shared molecular identifiers were discarded. CDR3 identification, clonotype clustering and error correction used MiTCR with a Q25 quality threshold and the strictest error-elimination algorithm. A nonparametric unseen species model with Euler transformation was used to estimate a lower bound on total TCR beta diversity. TCRdb trimmed public reads at Q25 via fastp, called clones via MiXCR and kept in-frame beta chains. Rows matching on CDR3 protein sequence are summarized as one entry with the most common DNA and genes. TCRdb's processing, not the study's, gives the V and J calls here. This sample holds about 1 million distinct CDR3 sequences; less than 50% were observed only once. Of the sample, around 18% falls within the top ten clones.

The donors were a few dozen Caucasian individuals from Russia, aged roughly 6 to 100 years, who were systemically healthy. Roughly 9 milliliters of peripheral blood were drawn from each donor into EDTA-treated Vacutainer tubes. Ficoll-Paque density-gradient centrifugation was used to isolate PBMCs, with at least 6 million obtained per sample. Trizol reagent was used to extract total RNA from PBMCs, with at least 6 micrograms per sample. The percentages of naive CD45RAhigh/CD27high T cells were determined by flow cytometry on a PBMC aliquot from every donor. The sequencing input was blood. The sequence was collected from a woman in her sixties in good health. Here the chain combines TRBV20-1 and TRBJ2-4; the D segment cannot be called with confidence. The DNA is as follows: TGCAGTGCTAGAGGGGTTAAAAACATTCAGTACTTC. Protein translation: CSARGVKNIQYF.